The 5 T cell receptor beta chains below were found in one sample sequenced in a study of Graves' ophthalmopathy and Graves' hyperthyroidism. Using RNA transcripts, the TCR beta CDR3 regions were amplified. HTBI primers were used in a first-round RT-PCR, which preceded a second-round multiplex PCR. One entry per CDR3 protein, called by TCRdb with MiXCR from the multiplex PCR reads. The sample has approximately 700,000 distinct CDR3 sequences, around 40% seen once. Sequenced input: peripheral blood. The receptors were gathered from an adult man with Graves' ophthalmopathy.

This clonotype showed up just a few times. The V and J genes are TRBV9 and TRBJ2-5; a possible D gene is TRBD2 (6 bases). The CDR3 loop spans 16 amino acids. Germline V gene sequence: CDR1 SGDLS, CDR2 YYNGEE. The germline V and J ends were trimmed by 4 bases and 1 base, with 17 bases remaining between them. DNA for the CDR3: TGTGCCAGCAGCTACTCACCCCTAGCGTTCCAAGAGACCCAGTACTTC. Encoded protein: CASSYSPLAFQETQYF.

This clonotype has a handful of counts. The chain is built from TRBV14 and TRBJ1-4; the D is unclear. CDR1 and CDR2 (germline): SGHDN, FVKESK. Trimming removed 1 base at V and 10 bases at J, with 10 bases between. The CDR3 spans 13 residues. Here the CDR3 reads CASSQGNRAKLFF. CDR3 DNA sequence: TGTGCCAGCAGCCAAGGAAATCGAGCAAAACTGTTTTTT.

Worth noting for this clonotype: Because it lacks the conserved phenylalanine or tryptophan at the end, this CDR3 is likely a read error. The chain is built from TRBV20-1 and TRBJ2-7; TRBD2 is a possible D gene (6 bases). The CDR3 runs 15 residues. The V end lost 0 bases, the J end lost 3 bases, and 15 bases lay between the germline ends. CDR1 and CDR2 (germline): DFQATT, SNEGSKA (reference sequence). In nucleotides, the CDR3 is TGCAGTGCTAGAGATTCAGGAGGGCCGTTCTACGAGCAGTACTCC. Residues: CSARDSGGPFYEQYS.

As for this clonotype: In this CDR3 the conserved last residue, phenylalanine or tryptophan, is missing, so a read error is likely. The chain uses TRBV20-1 and TRBJ1-1; D not certain. V gave up 1 base and J gave up 8 bases, with 11 bases separating them. The length of the CDR3 is 12 residues. Germline values: CDR1 DFQATT, CDR2 SNEGSKA (reference sequence). The CDR3 nucleotides are TGCAGTGCTAGAGCGACCCGAACGGAAGCTTTCCTT. It specifies CSARATRTEAFL.

The rearrangement links TRBV9 to TRBJ2-5; 10 bases agree with TRBD1. Losses at the gene ends were 4 bases for V and 5 bases for J; bases not matched to a gene: 8. CDR3 size: 15 residues. Per the germline V gene, CDR1 is SGDLS and CDR2 is YYNGEE. The chain's CDR3 is CASSQDRGRWETQYF. The CDR3 nucleotides are TGTGCCAGCAGCCAGGACAGGGGGAGATGGGAGACCCAGTACTTC.